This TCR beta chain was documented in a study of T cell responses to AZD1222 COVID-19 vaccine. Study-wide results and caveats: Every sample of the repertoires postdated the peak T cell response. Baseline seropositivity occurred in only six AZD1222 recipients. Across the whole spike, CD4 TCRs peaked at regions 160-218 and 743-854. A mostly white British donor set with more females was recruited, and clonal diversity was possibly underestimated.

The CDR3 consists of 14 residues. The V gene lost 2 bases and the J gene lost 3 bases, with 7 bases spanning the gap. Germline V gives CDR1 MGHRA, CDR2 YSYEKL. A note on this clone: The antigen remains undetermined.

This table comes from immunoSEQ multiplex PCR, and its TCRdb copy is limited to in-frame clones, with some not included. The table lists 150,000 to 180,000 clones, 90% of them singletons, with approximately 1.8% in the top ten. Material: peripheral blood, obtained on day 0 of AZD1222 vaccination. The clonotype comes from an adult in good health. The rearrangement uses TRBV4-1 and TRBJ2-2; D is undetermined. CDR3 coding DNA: TGCGCCAGCAGCCAAACCCCGTACACCGGGGAGCTGTTTTTT. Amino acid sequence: CASSQTPYTGELFF.